The 23 T cell receptor beta chains listed next were all sequenced from one sample in a study of blood T cell repertoires in COVID-19. The assay was immunoSEQ multiplex PCR, and TCRdb's table has in-frame clones only and misses some. The sample consists of 200,000 to 300,000 clones, approximately 86% of them appearing once. The specimen sequenced was PBMCs or T cells enriched from blood (not recorded which). These receptor sequences come from a woman younger than 30 who had recovered from COVID-19.

This chain connects TRBV2 to TRBJ2-1; 9 bases map to TRBD1. This CDR3 is 14 amino acids long. Germline V gene lookup returns CDR1 SNHLY and CDR2 FYNNEI. Trimming took 10 bases from V and 4 from J; bases not matched to a gene: 8. The CDR3 bases are TGTGCCACCTCCGGGACAGGGATTTACAATGAGCAGTTCTTC. This encodes CATSGTGIYNEQFF.

J is TRBJ1-2 and V is TRBV4-3; D is uncertain. The V and J ends lost 4 bases and 4 bases respectively, with 19 bases between them. Per germline, CDR1 LGHNA and CDR2 YSLEER. CDR3 size: 16 residues. The CDR3 here is CASSRARSPVSYGYTF. The CDR3 DNA sequence: TGCGCCAGCAGCCGGGCCAGGTCCCCGGTGAGCTATGGCTACACCTTC.

The gene calls are TRBV30 and TRBJ2-7, with D possibly TRBD1 on 6 matching bases. The V end was cut by 0 bases, the J end by 7 bases, with 7 bases between. Per the germline V gene, CDR1 is GTSNPN and CDR2 is SVGIG (reference sequence). The CDR3 spans 11 residues. DNA for the CDR3: TGTGCCTGGAGTGTACAGGGAGAGCAGTACTTC. This translates into CAWSVQGEQYF. The complete variable domain, with remaining parts taken from reference TRBV30 and TRBJ2-7, reads SQTIHQWPATLVQPVGSPLSLECTVEGTSNPNLYWYRQAAGRGLQLLFYSVGIGQISSEVPQNLSASRPQDRQFILSSKKLLLSDSGFYLCAWSVQGEQYFGPGTRLTVT.

The chain carries TRBV5-6 and TRBJ1-1; D is ambiguous. This CDR3 comprises 13 residues. Germline-derived CDR1 and CDR2 are SGHDT and YYEEEE. The V end was cut by 1 base, the J end by 3 bases, with 7 bases between. The CDR3 region has the DNA TGTGCCAGCAGCTTGCAGTTTGACACTGAAGCTTTCTTT. This encodes CASSLQFDTEAFF. The full variable domain, rest sourced from reference TRBV5-6 and TRBJ1-1, is DAGVTQSPTHLIKTRGQQVTLRCSPKSGHDTVSWYQQALGQGPQFIFQYYEEEERQRGNFPDRFSGHQFPNYSSELNVNALLLGDSALYLCASSLQFDTEAFFGQGTRLTVV.

J is TRBJ2-5 and V is TRBV29-1; D is ambiguous. Germline values: CDR1 SQVTM, CDR2 ANQGSEA. The CDR3 is 12 amino acids. Between the trimmed V and J ends, which lost 3 bases and 4 bases, there was a span of 9 bases. The DNA for the CDR3 is TGCAGCGTTGATTTGACTTTAGAGACCCAGTACTTC. Its protein is CSVDLTLETQYF.

The rearrangement links TRBV19 to TRBJ2-1, with TRBD2 matching 9 bases. CDR3 size: 15 residues. Germline assignment: CDR1 LNHDA and CDR2 SQIVND (reference sequence). The junction had 10 bases not matched to a gene; V was cut back by 3 bases and J by 10 bases. Here the CDR3 DNA reads TGTGCCAGTAGTATTGCGGCGGGAGGGGTCGGGGAGCAGTTCTTC. Translation gives CASSIAAGGVGEQFF.

The chain has TRBV12-3 or TRBV12-4 and TRBJ2-3; D is undetermined. The CDR3 has 12 amino acids. V was cut by 3 bases and J by 5 bases, with 6 bases left in between. CDR3 region: CASSFSLDTQYF. In DNA form, the CDR3 reads TGTGCCAGCAGTTTTAGTTTAGATACGCAGTATTTT.

The CDR3, as DNA: TGTGCCACCAGCGCGCGAACACCAGGGGGGACCGGGGAGCTGTTTTTT. Residues: CATSARTPGGTGELFF. The chain recombines TRBV15 with TRBJ2-2; the D gene is possibly TRBD1 (7 bases). This CDR3 region has 16 residues. Germline loops: CDR1 LNHNV, CDR2 YYDKDF (reference sequence). V lost 5 bases to trimming and J lost 5 bases, with 18 bases between them. Variable domain in full (rest from reference TRBV15 and TRBJ2-2): DAMVIQNPRYQVTQFGKPVTLSCSQTLNHNVMYWYQQKSSQAPKLLFHYYDKDFNNEADTPDNFQSRRPNTSFCFLDIRSPGLGDTAMYLCATSARTPGGTGELFFGEGSRLTVL.

This chain connects TRBV14 to TRBJ2-7, with 10 bases fitting TRBD2. With 3 bases clipped from V and 2 bases from J, the junction kept 4 bases outside the gene matches. This CDR3 comprises 15 residues. Germline V CDR1 and CDR2: SGHDN, FVKESK. CDR3 sequence: CASSQERGGTYEQYF. The CDR3 DNA sequence: TGTGCCAGCAGCCAGGAGCGGGGGGGAACCTACGAGCAGTACTTC. Using reference TRBV14 and TRBJ2-7 for the parts outside the CDR3, the full variable domain is EAGVTQFPSHSVIEKGQTVTLRCDPISGHDNLYWYRRVMGKEIKFLLHFVKESKQDESGMPNNRFLAERTGGTYSTLKVQPAELEDSGVYFCASSQERGGTYEQYFGPGTRLTVT.

J is TRBJ2-1 and V is TRBV27; D remains unclear. This CDR3 is 11 amino acids long. Germline CDR1 and CDR2: MNHEY and SMNVEV (reference sequence). The V end was cut by 9 bases, the J end by 6 bases, with 9 bases between. CDR3 in DNA: TGTGCCAGTGGTCGCGGCAATGAGCAGTTCTTC. Translation: CASGRGNEQFF.

Concerning this clone itself: Relative to the germline gene, one junction end is altered; a read error may explain this. The chain links TRBV2 to TRBJ2-1; TRBD1 matches at 7 bases. Per the germline V gene, CDR1 is SNHLY and CDR2 is FYNNEI. The length of the CDR3 is 12 residues. The chain's CDR3 is CASTQGYSEQFF. Written as DNA, the CDR3 is TGTGCCAGCACACAGGGGTACAGTGAGCAGTTCTTC.

This clone has a handful of counts. The chain couples TRBV29-1 to TRBJ1-3, with 7 bases that match TRBD1. From germline, CDR1 is SQVTM and CDR2 ANQGSEA. CDR3 length equals 13 residues. Trimming cost V 6 bases and J 7 bases; bases outside gene matches: 9. The DNA of the CDR3 is TGCAGCGTGAGGGGGCCTTATGGGAACACCATATATTTT. This encodes CSVRGPYGNTIYF.

This clone was seen only once. This chain uses TRBV20-1 with TRBJ1-5; D is possibly TRBD1 (6 bases). V lost 3 bases and J lost 0, with 9 bases in between. Germline CDR1 and CDR2: DFQATT and SNEGSKA (reference sequence). The CDR3 runs 14 residues. CDR3 coding DNA: TGCAGTGCTAGTGCAGGGGATAGCAATCAGCCCCAGCATTTT. Its translation is CSASAGDSNQPQHF.

This clone showed up just a few times. V usage is TRBV20-1 and J usage is TRBJ1-2, with a tentative D call TRBD1 (5 bases). Trimming took off 3 bases at V and 0 bases at J, with 14 bases between the two ends. There are 15 residues in the CDR3. Germline V gene lookup returns CDR1 DFQATT and CDR2 SNEGSKA (reference sequence). CDR3 sequence: CSASTRQQANYGYTF. The DNA of the CDR3 is TGCAGTGCTAGTACCAGACAGCAAGCTAACTATGGCTACACCTTC.

The chain has TRBV21-1 and TRBJ2-6; TRBD2 was called by the table and not checked on the DNA. TRBV21-1 corresponds to a pseudogene. The CDR3 length is 21 residues. CDR3 sequence: CASSARTSGRPLGSGANVLTF. The CDR3 bases are TGTGCCAGCAGCGCCCGGACTAGCGGGAGGCCCTTAGGCTCTGGGGCCAACGTCCTGACTTTC.

V is TRBV2 and J is TRBJ2-3; maybe TRBD2 (8 bases). The CDR3 runs to 17 residues. Trimming removed 10 bases at V and 5 bases at J, with 28 bases between. Germline lookup yields CDR1 SNHLY and CDR2 FYNNEI. The CDR3 nucleotides are TGTGCCACTGATAGGGGGCCGGGGGGGAACCGACAAGATACGCAGTATTTT. Protein sequence: CATDRGPGGNRQDTQYF.

The chain is built from TRBV5-1 and TRBJ1-1; TRBD1 agrees at 8 bases. The CDR3 covers 15 residues. Germline CDR1 SGHRS, CDR2 YFSETQ. V was clipped by 5 bases and J by 0 bases; unmatched bases: 6. CDR3 sequence: CASRSSGGMNTEAFF. The CDR3 DNA reads as TGCGCCAGCAGATCGTCAGGGGGCATGAACACTGAAGCTTTCTTT.

The gene calls are TRBV4-3 and TRBJ2-3; TRBD2 aligns across 9 bases. Germline CDR1 reads LGHNA; CDR2 reads YSLEER. The CDR3 extends over 18 amino acids. Germline trimming cut 0 bases from V and 0 bases from J; bases unmatched to any gene: 7. The CDR3 here is CASSQDVAGVYSTDTQYF. CDR3 DNA: TGCGCCAGCAGCCAAGATGTAGCGGGGGTTTATAGCACAGATACGCAGTATTTT.

The rearrangement joins TRBV19 to TRBJ1-2; D possibly corresponds to TRBD1 (6 bases). Germline CDR1 reads LNHDA; CDR2 reads SQIVND (reference sequence). The CDR3 is made up of 11 amino acids. The ends were cut back, 8 bases at V and 8 bases at J, with 12 bases in the middle. The CDR3 reads CASRGGVGYTF. The CDR3 nucleotides are TGTGCCAGTCGAGGGGGTGTCGGCTACACCTTC.

This clone has only a few counts. The chain joins TRBV7-2 to TRBJ1-2, with D unresolved. CDR1 is SGHTA and CDR2 is FQGNSA in the germline V gene. CDR3 length: 15 residues. V was trimmed by 5 bases and J by 0 bases, leaving 13 bases between them. CDR3 protein: CASSLVVASNYGYTF. The CDR3 DNA is TGTGCCAGCAGCCTGGTCGTAGCTTCTAACTATGGCTACACCTTC. Full variable domain (missing parts from reference TRBV7-2 and TRBJ1-2): GAGVSQSPSNKVTEKGKDVELRCDPISGHTALYWYRQSLGQGLEFLIYFQGNSAPDKSGLPSDRFSAERTGGSVSTLTIQRTQQEDSAVYLCASSLVVASNYGYTFGSGTRLTVV.

V usage is TRBV5-4 and J usage is TRBJ2-5, with 7 bases that match TRBD2. Germline CDR1 is SGHNT and CDR2 is YYREEE (reference sequence). The CDR3 has 15 residues. J gave up 2 bases and V 2 bases, and 6 bases lay outside the gene matches. CDR3 in amino acids: CASSFDLAVQETQYF. The CDR3 bases are TGTGCCAGCAGCTTTGACCTAGCGGTTCAAGAGACCCAGTACTTC.

The V and J genes are TRBV14 and TRBJ2-7, with TRBD1 as a possible D gene (6 bases). V lost 0 bases and J 4 bases, leaving 13 bases between the germline ends. The germline gives CDR1 SGHDN, CDR2 FVKESK. The CDR3 spans 15 residues. This CDR3 is CASSQDEGHWYEQYF. CDR3 bases: TGTGCCAGCAGCCAAGACGAGGGACATTGGTACGAGCAGTACTTC. The full variable domain, with the rest looked up from reference TRBV14 and TRBJ2-7, is EAGVTQFPSHSVIEKGQTVTLRCDPISGHDNLYWYRRVMGKEIKFLLHFVKESKQDESGMPNNRFLAERTGGTYSTLKVQPAELEDSGVYFCASSQDEGHWYEQYFGPGTRLTVT.

The V call is TRBV15, the J call TRBJ2-7, with a possible D match to TRBD1 (6 bases). Germline V gene sequence: CDR1 LNHNV, CDR2 YYDKDF (reference sequence). V gave up 4 bases and J gave up 4 bases, with 14 bases separating them. This CDR3 region has 14 residues. CDR3 DNA: TGTGCCACCAGCATAGGGGGAATGGTGTACGAGCAGTACTTC. This encodes CATSIGGMVYEQYF.